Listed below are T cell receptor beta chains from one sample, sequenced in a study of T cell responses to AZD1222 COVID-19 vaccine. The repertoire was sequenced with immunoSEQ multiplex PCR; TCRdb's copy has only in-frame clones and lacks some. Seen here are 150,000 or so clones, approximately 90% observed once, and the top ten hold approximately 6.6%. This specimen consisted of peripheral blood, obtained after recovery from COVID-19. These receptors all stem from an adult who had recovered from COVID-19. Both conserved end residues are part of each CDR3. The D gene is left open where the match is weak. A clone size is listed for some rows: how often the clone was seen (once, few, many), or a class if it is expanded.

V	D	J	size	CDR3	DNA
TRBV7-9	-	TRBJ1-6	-	CASSLLNSPLHF	TGTGCCAGCAGCTTGCTGAATTCACCCCTCCACTTT
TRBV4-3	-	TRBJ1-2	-	CASSQDPANYGYTF	TGCGCCAGCAGCCAAGATCCGGCTAACTATGGCTACACCTTC
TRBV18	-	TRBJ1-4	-	CASSPPEEDEKLFF	TGTGCCAGCTCACCACCGGAGGAAGACGAAAAACTGTTTTTT
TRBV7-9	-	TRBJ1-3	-	CASSYGRRPTGNTIYF	TGTGCCAGCAGCTACGGACGGCGGCCGACTGGAAACACCATATATTTT
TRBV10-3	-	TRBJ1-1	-	CAISESKMSAFF	TGTGCCATCAGTGAGTCTAAGATGTCGGCTTTCTTT
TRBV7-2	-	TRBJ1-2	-	CASSPRDLYGYTF	TGTGCCAGCAGCCCAAGGGACCTTTATGGCTACACCTTC
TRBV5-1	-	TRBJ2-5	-	CASSSGEYQETQYF	TGCGCCAGCAGCTCCGGGGAGTACCAAGAGACCCAGTACTTC
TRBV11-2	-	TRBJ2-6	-	CASSHHLSSGANVLTF	TGTGCCAGCAGCCACCACTTGAGCTCTGGGGCCAACGTCCTGACTTTC
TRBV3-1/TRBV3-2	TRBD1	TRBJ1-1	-	CASSHRNRGTEAFF	TGTGCCAGCAGCCACCGAAACAGGGGGACTGAAGCTTTCTTT
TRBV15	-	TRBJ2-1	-	CATSRDGRSDNEQFF	TGTGCCACCAGCAGAGATGGTCGCTCGGACAATGAGCAGTTCTTC
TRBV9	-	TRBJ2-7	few	CASSVSSSYEQYF	TGTGCCAGCAGCGTATCCTCCTCCTACGAGCAGTACTTC
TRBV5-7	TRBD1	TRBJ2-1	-	CASCREQGLCEQFF	TGTGCCAGTTGCCGGGAACAGGGGTTGTGTGAGCAGTTCTTC
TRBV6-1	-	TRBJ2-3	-	CASSEEGLTDTQYF	TGTGCCAGCAGTGAGGAGGGTCTCACAGATACGCAGTATTTT
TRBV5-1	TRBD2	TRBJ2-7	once	CASSPDVLAGGTYEQYF	TGCGCCAGCAGCCCGGACGTACTAGCGGGGGGAACCTACGAGCAGTACTTC
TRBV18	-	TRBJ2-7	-	CASSPGLTSYEQYF	TGTGCCAGCTCACCAGGGCTCACCTCCTACGAGCAGTACTTC
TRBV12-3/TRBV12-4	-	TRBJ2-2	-	CASSSSRAGELFF	TGTGCCAGCAGTTCCAGCAGGGCCGGGGAGCTGTTTTTT
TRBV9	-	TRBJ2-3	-	CASSVLQGGDTQYF	TGTGCCAGCAGCGTGTTACAGGGAGGGGATACGCAGTATTTT
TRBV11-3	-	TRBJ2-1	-	CASSALRTNEQFF	TGTGCCAGCAGCGCACTTCGGACGAATGAGCAGTTCTTC
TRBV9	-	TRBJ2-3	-	CASSVVGGADTQYF	TGTGCCAGCAGCGTAGTGGGCGGGGCAGATACGCAGTATTTT
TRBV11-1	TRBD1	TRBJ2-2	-	CASSHPGQALTGELFF	TGTGCCAGCAGCCACCCCGGACAGGCTCTTACCGGGGAGCTGTTTTTT
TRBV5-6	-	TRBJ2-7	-	CASSLGAYEQYF	TGTGCCAGCAGCTTGGGAGCCTACGAGCAGTACTTC
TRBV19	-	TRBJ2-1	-	CASSMPRRDPGNEQFF	TGTGCCAGTAGTATGCCGCGGAGGGACCCTGGTAATGAGCAGTTCTTC
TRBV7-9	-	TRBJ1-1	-	CASSWTQVAEAFF	TGTGCCAGCAGCTGGACCCAGGTAGCTGAAGCTTTCTTT
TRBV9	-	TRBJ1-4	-	CASSPENEKLFF	TGTGCCAGCAGCCCAGAAAATGAAAAACTGTTTTTT
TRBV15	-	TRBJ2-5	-	CATSRGIQETQYF	TGTGCCACCAGCAGAGGTATCCAAGAGACCCAGTACTTC
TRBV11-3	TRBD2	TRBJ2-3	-	CASSKGLAGGPGDTQYF	TGTGCCAGCAGCAAGGGACTAGCGGGAGGGCCCGGAGATACGCAGTATTTT
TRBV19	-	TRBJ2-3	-	CASIRDSSGDTQYF	TGTGCCAGTATCCGGGACTCCTCTGGGGATACGCAGTATTTT
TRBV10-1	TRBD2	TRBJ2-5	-	CASSEWGLAGYQETQYF	TGCGCCAGCAGTGAGTGGGGACTAGCGGGGTACCAAGAGACCCAGTACTTC
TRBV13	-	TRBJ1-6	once	CASSPVGPNSPLHF	TGTGCCAGCAGCCCGGTTGGACCCAATTCACCCCTCCACTTT
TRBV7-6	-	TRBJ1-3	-	CASSPRPGGGTSGNTIYF	TGTGCCAGCAGCCCCCGTCCAGGTGGGGGGACCTCTGGAAACACCATATATTTT
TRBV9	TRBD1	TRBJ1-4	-	CASSFRTGSNEKLFF	TGTGCCAGCAGCTTCCGGACAGGGTCAAATGAAAAACTGTTTTTT
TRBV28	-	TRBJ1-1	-	CASSLGHTEAFF	TGTGCCAGCAGTTTGGGGCACACTGAAGCTTTCTTT
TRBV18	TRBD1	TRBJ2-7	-	CASSQLGQGGNEQYF	TGTGCCAGCTCACAGCTGGGACAGGGCGGAAACGAGCAGTACTTC
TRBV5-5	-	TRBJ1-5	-	CASSSGLQGPQHF	TGTGCCAGCAGCTCGGGCCTCCAGGGGCCCCAGCATTTT
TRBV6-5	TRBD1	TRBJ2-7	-	CASSAGTGGEQYF	TGTGCCAGCAGCGCCGGGACAGGGGGCGAGCAGTACTTC
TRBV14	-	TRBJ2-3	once	CASSQGPLTTQYF	TGTGCCAGCAGCCAAGGACCCCTGACAACGCAGTATTTT
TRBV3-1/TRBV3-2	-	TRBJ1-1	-	CASSQEWWGGLGEAFF	TGTGCCAGCAGCCAAGAATGGTGGGGCGGGCTGGGAGAAGCTTTCTTT
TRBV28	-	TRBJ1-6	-	CASSLRGYNSPLHF	TGTGCCAGCAGTTTAAGAGGGTATAATTCACCCCTCCACTTT
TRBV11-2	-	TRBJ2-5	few	CASSANRDLDPYF	TGTGCCAGCAGCGCGAACAGGGATCTGGACCCGTACTTC
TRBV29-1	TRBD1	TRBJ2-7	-	CSVDRGGEQYF	TGCAGCGTCGACAGGGGGGGGGAGCAGTACTTC
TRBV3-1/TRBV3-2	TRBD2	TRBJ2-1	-	CASSQVSNSRLAGNRNEQFF	TGTGCCAGCAGCCAAGTTTCAAACAGTAGGCTAGCGGGAAACCGGAATGAGCAGTTCTTC
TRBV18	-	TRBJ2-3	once	CASSRRDTDTQYF	TGTGCCAGCAGTCGCAGAGACACAGATACGCAGTATTTT
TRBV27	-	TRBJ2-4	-	CASSLQPGRPENIQYF	TGTGCCAGCAGTTTACAACCAGGGCGGCCAGAAAACATTCAGTACTTC
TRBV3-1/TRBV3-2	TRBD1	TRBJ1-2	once	CASSLGTGGNGYTF	TGTGCCAGCAGCCTAGGGACAGGGGGTAATGGCTACACCTTC
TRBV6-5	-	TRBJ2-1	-	CASSSGVSSYNEQFF	TGTGCCAGCAGTTCAGGGGTGAGCTCCTACAATGAGCAGTTCTTC